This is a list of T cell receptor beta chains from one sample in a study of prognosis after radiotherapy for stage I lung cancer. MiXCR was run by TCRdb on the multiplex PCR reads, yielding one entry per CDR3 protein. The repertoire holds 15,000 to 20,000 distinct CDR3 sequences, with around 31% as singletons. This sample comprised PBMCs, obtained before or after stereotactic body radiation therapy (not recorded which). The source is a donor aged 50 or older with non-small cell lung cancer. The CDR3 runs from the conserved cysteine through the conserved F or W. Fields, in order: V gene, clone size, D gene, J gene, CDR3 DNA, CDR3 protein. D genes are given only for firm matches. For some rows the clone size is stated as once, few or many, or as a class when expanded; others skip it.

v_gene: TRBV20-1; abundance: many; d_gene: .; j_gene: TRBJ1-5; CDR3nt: TGCAGTGCTACAGGGTTGAGGGGCAATCAGCCCCAGCATTTT; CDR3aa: CSATGLRGNQPQHF
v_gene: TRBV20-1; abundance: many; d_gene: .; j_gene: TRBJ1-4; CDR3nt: TGCAGTGCTCTGGTCTCGGGTGCAACTAATGAAAAACTGTTTTTT; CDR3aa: CSALVSGATNEKLFF
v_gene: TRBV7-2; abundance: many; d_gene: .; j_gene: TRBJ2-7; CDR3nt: TGTGCCAGCACAATTGTGGGGACTCAAACCTCCTACGAGCAGTACTTC; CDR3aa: CASTIVGTQTSYEQYF
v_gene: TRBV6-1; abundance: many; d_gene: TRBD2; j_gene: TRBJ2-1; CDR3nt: TGTGCCAGCTTGTTGGAACTAGCGGGAAATGGGGAGCAGTTCTTC; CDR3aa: CASLLELAGNGEQFF
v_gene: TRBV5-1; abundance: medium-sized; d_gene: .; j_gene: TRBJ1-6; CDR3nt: TGCGCCAGCAGCCGGACCACCGGGCCCGGCGAGGGTTCACCCCTCCACTTT; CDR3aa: CASSRTTGPGEGSPLHF
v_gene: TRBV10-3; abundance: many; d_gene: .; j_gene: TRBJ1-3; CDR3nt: TGTGCCATCAGGGCACAGGGTGCTGGAAACACCATATATTTT; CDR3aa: CAIRAQGAGNTIYF
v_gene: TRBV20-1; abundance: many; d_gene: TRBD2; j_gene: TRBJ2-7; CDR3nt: TGCAGTGCTAGAGATACCCGACTAGCGGGAGCCTACGAGCAGTACTTC; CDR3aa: CSARDTRLAGAYEQYF
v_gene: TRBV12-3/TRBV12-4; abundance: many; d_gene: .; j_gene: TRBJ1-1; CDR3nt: TGTGCCAGCACTATAGGTGGGAAACTAGGGGCTTTCTTT; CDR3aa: CASTIGGKLGAFF
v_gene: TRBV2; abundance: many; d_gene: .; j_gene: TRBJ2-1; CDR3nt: TGTGCCAGTAGGAGGGAGGGGGCCACCTACAATGAGCAGTTCTTC; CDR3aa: CASRREGATYNEQFF
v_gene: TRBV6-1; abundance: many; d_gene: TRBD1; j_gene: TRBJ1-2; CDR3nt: TGTGCCAGCAGTCCGGGACAGCAATATGGCTACACCTTC; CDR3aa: CASSPGQQYGYTF
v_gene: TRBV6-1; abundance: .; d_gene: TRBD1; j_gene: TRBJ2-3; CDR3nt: TGTGCCAGCAGTAGATATGGGGTGGGGGGACAGGGGACCTCAAGCACAGATACGCAGTATTTT; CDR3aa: CASSRYGVGGQGTSSTDTQYF
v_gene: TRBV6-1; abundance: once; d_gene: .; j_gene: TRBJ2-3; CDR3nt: TGTGCCAGCTCCCCCCTGAGTAGTGGGGGCACAGATACGCAGTATTTT; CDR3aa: CASSPLSSGGTDTQYF
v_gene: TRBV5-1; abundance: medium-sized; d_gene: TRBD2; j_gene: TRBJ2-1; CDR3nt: TGCGCCAGCAGCTCTAGCGGGAGGGGGGTCGGTGAGCAGTTCTTC; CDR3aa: CASSSSGRGVGEQFF
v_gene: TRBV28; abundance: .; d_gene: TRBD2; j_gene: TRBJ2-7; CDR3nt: TGTGCCAGCACCAGTGCAGGTTCGACTAGCTATCTCGAGCAGTACTTC; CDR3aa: CASTSAGSTSYLEQYF
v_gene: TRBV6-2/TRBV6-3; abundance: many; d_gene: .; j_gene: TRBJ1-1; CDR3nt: TGTGTCAGCAGTACCCGGGGGGGGCGGTACACTGAAGCTTTCTTT; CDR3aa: CVSSTRGGRYTEAFF
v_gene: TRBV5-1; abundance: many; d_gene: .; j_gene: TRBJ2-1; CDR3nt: TGCGCCAGCAGCTTAACAGGGAGATCCAGCTCCTACAATGAGCAGTTCTTC; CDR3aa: CASSLTGRSSSYNEQFF
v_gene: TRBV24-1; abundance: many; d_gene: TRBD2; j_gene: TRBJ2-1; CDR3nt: TGTGCCACCAGTGATTCCTCGCGGGAGGCCTACAATGAGCAGTTCTTC; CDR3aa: CATSDSSREAYNEQFF
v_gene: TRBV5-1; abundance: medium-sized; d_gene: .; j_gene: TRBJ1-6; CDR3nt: TGCGCCAGCAGCTTGGCAGGAACAGATTCACCCCTCCACTTT; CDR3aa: CASSLAGTDSPLHF
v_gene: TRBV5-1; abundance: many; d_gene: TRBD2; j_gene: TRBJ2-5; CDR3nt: TGCGCCAGCAGCCTTAGCGGGTTCACGGAGACCCAGTACTTC; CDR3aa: CASSLSGFTETQYF
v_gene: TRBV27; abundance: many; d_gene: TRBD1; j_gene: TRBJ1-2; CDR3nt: TGTGCCAGCAGTTTGCGCTCCGGGACAGGGGGGTTCTATGGCTACACCTTC; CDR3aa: CASSLRSGTGGFYGYTF
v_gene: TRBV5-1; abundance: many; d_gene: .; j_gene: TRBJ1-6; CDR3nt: TGCGCCAGCAGCTCAAGACAGAGGGCGCAGTCCTCACCCCTCCACTTT; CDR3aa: CASSSRQRAQSSPLHF
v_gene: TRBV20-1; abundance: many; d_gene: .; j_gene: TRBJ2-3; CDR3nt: TGCAGTGCAAGTGAGGCAGCCACAGATACGCAGTATTTT; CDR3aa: CSASEAATDTQYF
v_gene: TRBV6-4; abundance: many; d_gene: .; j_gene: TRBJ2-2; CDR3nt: TGTGCCAGCAGACGAGACTGGCAGGGCTCTACCGGGGAGCTGTTTTTT; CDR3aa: CASRRDWQGSTGELFF
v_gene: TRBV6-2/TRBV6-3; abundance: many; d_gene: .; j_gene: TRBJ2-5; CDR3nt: TGTGCCAGCAGTGTTCTAGGGGAGACCCAGTACTTC; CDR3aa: CASSVLGETQYF
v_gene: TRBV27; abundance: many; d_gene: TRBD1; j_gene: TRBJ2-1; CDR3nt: TGTGCCAGCAGTCGCAACACGAACAGGGGTTGGCAGTTCTTC; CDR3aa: CASSRNTNRGWQFF